This T cell receptor (beta chain) was retrieved from a study of blood T cell repertoires in COVID-19. In Cohort 3, a recovered donor had either two negative PCRs, clearance, or symptom resolution. This table comes from immunoSEQ multiplex PCR, and its TCRdb copy is limited to in-frame clones, with some not included. The repertoire holds some 330,000 clones, more than 85% seen once, with 15% to 20% in the top ten. The sequence was collected from a woman aged 25 to 39 who had recovered from COVID-19. Input material: PBMCs or T cells enriched from blood (not recorded which).

This chain's CDR3 is CASSLSGKGYTF. The CDR3 coding sequence is TGTGCCAGCAGTCTTTCGGGGAAAGGCTACACCTTC. V is TRBV28 and J is TRBJ1-2, with D hard to call. This CDR3 is 12 amino acids long. Trimming removed 5 bases at V and 8 bases at J, with 12 bases between. Germline V gene sequence: CDR1 MDHEN, CDR2 SYDVKM.